The 22 T cell receptor beta chains given below trace back to one sample, sequenced in a study of T cell repertoires in cytomegalovirus infection. One entry per CDR3 protein, called by TCRdb with MiXCR from the reads. Of some 450,000 distinct CDR3 sequences listed, 25% to 40% are singletons. Sequences were obtained from PBMCs. Receptors were obtained from a human donor in good health (CMV status not recorded). Some clones in this sample may be carry-over from other donors' samples.

This rearrangement joins TRBV5-1 to TRBJ1-1, with TRBD1 identical over 11 bases. Losses at the gene ends were 0 bases for V and 4 bases for J; bases not matched to a gene: 2. The CDR3 is made up of 15 amino acids. Germline CDR1 and CDR2: SGHRS and YFSETQ. The DNA for the CDR3 is TGCGCCAGCAGCTTGGTGGGGACAGGGGGCACTGAAGCTTTCTTT. The encoded protein is CASSLVGTGGTEAFF.

The chain carries TRBV19 and TRBJ1-5, with TRBD1 as a possible D gene (5 bases). V shed 5 bases and J shed 0 bases, with 8 bases lying between them. This CDR3 contains 14 residues. The germline V gene has CDR1 LNHDA and CDR2 SQIVND (reference sequence). The CDR3, as DNA: TGTGCCAGTAGTCAGGGAAATAGCAATCAGCCCCAGCATTTT. Protein sequence: CASSQGNSNQPQHF. Full variable domain (outside the CDR3, taken from reference TRBV19 and TRBJ1-5): DGGITQSPKYLFRKEGQNVTLSCEQNLNHDAMYWYRQDPGQGLRLIYYSQIVNDFQKGDIAEGYSVSREKKESFPLTVTSAQKNPTAFYLCASSQGNSNQPQHFGDGTRLSIL.

This sequence joins TRBV15 and TRBJ1-2; possibly TRBD1 for D (6 bases). Trimming stripped 5 bases from V and 4 bases from J, with 29 bases between. The CDR3 loop spans 19 amino acids. Germline values: CDR1 LNHNV, CDR2 YYDKDF (reference sequence). CDR3 in amino acids: CATSLGGGRGSVKSYGYTF. Written as DNA, the CDR3 is TGTGCCACCAGCTTAGGAGGTGGCAGGGGTTCAGTTAAAAGCTATGGCTACACCTTC.

The chain uses TRBV29-1 and TRBJ2-7; 9 bases agree with TRBD1. The trim removed 6 bases at V and 3 bases at J, leaving 9 bases unmatched. Per germline, CDR1 SQVTM and CDR2 ANQGSEA. The CDR3 has 14 amino acids. The CDR3 DNA sequence: TGCAGCGTCACACCGGGACAGGGCTTCTACGAGCAGTACTTC. The encoded protein is CSVTPGQGFYEQYF.

This clonotype was counted a few times. The germline gene is not matched at one end of the junction; a read error may be the cause. The chain has TRBV12-3 or TRBV12-4 and TRBJ2-5, with 10 bases fitting TRBD2. The CDR3 loop spans 14 amino acids. Here the CDR3 reads CASSSLAGRGGRNF. DNA of the CDR3: TGTGCCAGCAGTTCACTAGCGGGGCGGGGGGGAAGGAACTTC.

The genes are TRBV7-2 and TRBJ2-1; the match to TRBD2 covers 9 bases. The CDR3 is 15 amino acids. V trimming: 1 base; J trimming: 8 bases; junction bases outside the gene matches: 6. Germline CDR1 is SGHTA and CDR2 is FQGNSA. CDR3 nucleotides: TGTGCCAGCAGCTTAGTTGTTGGCGGGGGGGATGAGCAGTTCTTC. Translating gives CASSLVVGGGDEQFF. Based on the CDR3 plus reference TRBV7-2 and TRBJ2-1, the full variable domain is GAGVSQSPSNKVTEKGKDVELRCDPISGHTALYWYRQSLGQGLEFLIYFQGNSAPDKSGLPSDRFSAERTGGSVSTLTIQRTQQEDSAVYLCASSLVVGGGDEQFFGPGTRLTVL.

The chain carries TRBV6-5 and TRBJ2-3, with 7 bases aligning to TRBD1. This CDR3 comprises 16 residues. J was trimmed by 0 bases and V by 2 bases; bases with no gene match: 5. Germline CDR1 is MNHEY and CDR2 is SVGAGI. This chain's CDR3 is CASSYHNRGSTDTQYF. DNA for the CDR3: TGTGCCAGCAGTTACCACAACAGGGGAAGCACAGATACGCAGTATTTT.

The chain carries TRBV5-1 and TRBJ1-1; TRBD1 might be the D (6 bases). V was shortened by 7 bases and J by 10 bases, with 20 bases between the two germline ends. The CDR3 is made up of 13 amino acids. Germline V gene sequence: CDR1 SGHRS, CDR2 YFSETQ. In DNA, the CDR3 is TGCGCCAGCCGGGGTGGGGGGCGCGATCTAGCTTTCTTT. Residues: CASRGGGRDLAFF.

The DNA for the CDR3 is TGTGCCAGCAGTATAACAGGGGGCGTCGAGACCCAGTACTTC. It encodes CASSITGGVETQYF. The rearrangement joins TRBV6-6 to TRBJ2-5; TRBD1 aligns across 9 bases. Unmatched junction bases numbered 6, after V lost 5 bases and J lost 5 bases. Germline lookup yields CDR1 MNHNY and CDR2 SVGAGI (reference sequence). This CDR3 has 14 amino acids.

This clonotype has only a few counts. This sequence joins TRBV3-1 and TRBJ1-4, with 8 bases matching TRBD1. Germline CDR1 LGHDT, CDR2 YNNKEL (reference sequence). With V trimmed by 3 bases and J by 9 bases, 9 bases remained unmatched. This CDR3 spans 15 amino acids. In DNA form, the CDR3 reads TGTGCCAGCAGCCACACCGTTGGACAGGGCAAAAAACTGTTTTTT. Translating it yields CASSHTVGQGKKLFF.

CDR3 in DNA: TGTGCCAGCAGCCCACGGACAGCGGCCTACAATGAGCAGTTCTTC. It translates to CASSPRTAAYNEQFF. This chain joins TRBV7-4 and TRBJ2-1; possible D gene TRBD1, 6 bases. There are 15 residues in the CDR3. CDR1 is SGHVT, CDR2 SQSDAQ, per germline. Trimming took off 5 bases at V and 2 bases at J, with 13 bases between the two ends.

This clonotype was seen a few times. This chain links TRBV20-1 with TRBJ2-2; the match to TRBD1 covers 8 bases. The CDR3 runs to 15 residues. V shed 8 bases and J 2 bases; nucleotides not matched to a gene: 10. The germline V gene has CDR1 DFQATT and CDR2 SNEGSKA (reference sequence). CDR3 coding DNA: TGCAGTTCTAAACAGGGGGGCCATAACACCGGGGAGCTGTTTTTT. It codes for CSSKQGGHNTGELFF.

This clonotype was recorded at least ten times. V usage is TRBV11-2 and J usage is TRBJ2-3; D not resolved. CDR1 is SGHAT and CDR2 is FQNNGV in the germline V gene. Deletions cut 1 base from V and 7 bases from J, with 21 bases between. The CDR3 has 17 amino acids. For the CDR3, the DNA is TGTGCCAGCAGCTTAGGGAGCAGCCGCGCCGGGTTGAATACGCAGTATTTT. As protein: CASSLGSSRAGLNTQYF.

As to this clonotype: This is likely a read error, given that the CDR3 carries no conserved phenylalanine or tryptophan at its end. The rearrangement joins TRBV28 to TRBJ2-4; TRBD2 is a possible D gene (5 bases). Trimming shortened V by 3 bases and J by 6 bases, and 18 bases separated the two germline ends. This CDR3 is built from 16 residues. Germline V gene lookup returns CDR1 MDHEN and CDR2 SYDVKM. The CDR3 loop reads CASSFYGERPANIQYL. For the CDR3, the DNA is TGTGCCAGCAGTTTCTACGGGGAAAGACCGGCAAACATTCAGTACTTA.

This clonotype occurred once. The rearrangement joins TRBV6-8 to TRBJ2-7, with D unclear. V lost 6 bases and J lost 0, with 9 bases in between. Germline CDR1 is MNHGY and CDR2 is SAAAGT. This CDR3 contains 13 residues. In DNA, the CDR3 is TGTGCCAGCAGCTCACTGAGCTCCTACGAGCAGTACTTC. Translating it yields CASSSLSSYEQYF.

This clonotype was picked up a small number of times. The chain is built from TRBV27 and TRBJ2-5; D is unclear. Trimming took off 7 bases at V and 7 bases at J, with 16 bases between the two ends. The CDR3 totals 13 residues. Germline V gives CDR1 MNHEY, CDR2 SMNVEV (reference sequence). Written as DNA, the CDR3 is TGTGCCAGCAAGGTAGCCCCCTACGGGACCCAGTACTTC. This encodes CASKVAPYGTQYF.

The chain joins TRBV7-2 to TRBJ1-6; D is ambiguous. Germline V lookup: CDR1 SGHTA, CDR2 FQGNSA. The V end lost 4 bases, the J end lost 5 bases, and 9 bases lay between the germline ends. The CDR3 runs 14 residues. Here the CDR3 DNA reads TGTGCCAGCAGCTCCAGAGGCCATAATTCACCCCTCCACTTT. Protein sequence: CASSSRGHNSPLHF. Full variable domain (remainder filled in from reference TRBV7-2 and TRBJ1-6): GAGVSQSPSNKVTEKGKDVELRCDPISGHTALYWYRQSLGQGLEFLIYFQGNSAPDKSGLPSDRFSAERTGGSVSTLTIQRTQQEDSAVYLCASSSRGHNSPLHFGNGTRLTVT.

This clonotype was recorded many times. This sequence joins TRBV7-2 and TRBJ1-1, with a weak D call TRBD1 (5 bases). Trimming took off 5 bases at V and 4 bases at J, with 14 bases between the two ends. CDR3 length: 14 residues. Germline V gene sequence: CDR1 SGHTA, CDR2 FQGNSA. The CDR3: CASSPPGPLTEAFF. The CDR3 DNA reads as TGTGCCAGCAGCCCTCCGGGGCCTCTCACTGAAGCTTTCTTT.

This clonotype has at least ten counts. The chain combines TRBV6-1 with TRBJ2-3; D may match TRBD1 or TRBD2 (5 bases each). In germline, CDR1 is MNHNS, CDR2 SASEGT. The CDR3 has 16 residues. V was cut by 5 bases and J by 9 bases, with 24 bases left in between. CDR3 amino acids: CASSSLRGVQTGTQYF. CDR3 DNA sequence: TGTGCCAGCAGTTCTTTACGGGGCGTACAGACGGGGACGCAGTATTTT.

The V and J genes are TRBV2 and TRBJ2-1; the D call may be TRBD1 or TRBD2 (5 bases each). The CDR3 extends over 13 amino acids. Trimming pared 6 bases from V and 7 bases from J, leaving 13 bases between. The germline V gene encodes CDR1 SNHLY and CDR2 FYNNEI. The CDR3 here is CASSRDHANEQFF. The CDR3 DNA reads TGTGCCAGCAGCCGGGACCACGCGAATGAGCAGTTCTTC.

This chain links TRBV6-1 with TRBJ2-4, with TRBD1 matching 7 bases. The germline CDR1 and CDR2 sequences are MNHNS and SASEGT. The CDR3 contains 16 residues. V was pared by 2 bases and J by 0 bases, with 4 bases of the junction left unmatched. In DNA form, the CDR3 reads TGTGCCAGCAGTGAATTCCAGGGGGTAGCCAAAAACATTCAGTACTTC. Translation gives CASSEFQGVAKNIQYF.

This clonotype was counted many times. The CDR3 region is CASSLGLPGGAGELFF. The CDR3 DNA reads TGTGCCAGCAGCTTAGGGTTGCCAGGGGGGGCCGGGGAGCTGTTTTTT. This rearrangement joins TRBV7-6 to TRBJ2-2; TRBD1 or TRBD2 may be the D gene (7 bases each). The CDR3 sequence is 16 residues long. V shed 1 base and J shed 6 bases, with 15 bases lying between them. Germline V gives CDR1 SGHVS, CDR2 FNYEAQ.